This T cell receptor beta chain is from a study of blood T cell repertoires in COVID-19. Study background: Spain, Italy and the United States supplied samples that represented acute and convalescent COVID-19. Sources were T cells, B-cell-depleted T cells, or PBMCs; the material itself was cDNA or gDNA.

V was cut by 0 bases and J by 9 bases, with 11 bases left in between. The CDR3 runs 12 residues. Germline CDR1 GTSNPN, CDR2 SVGIG (reference sequence). Sequencing used immunoSEQ multiplex PCR; TCRdb keeps in-frame clones, though not all of them. The repertoire holds about 300,000 clones, with 87% as singletons. Donors of Cohort 3 who recovered were those that had two negative PCRs, clearance, or symptom resolution. This receptor was obtained from a woman aged 30 to 39 who had recovered from COVID-19. This chain links TRBV30 with TRBJ2-5; the D is unclear. Material for sequencing was PBMCs or T cells enriched from blood (not recorded which). For the CDR3, the DNA is TGTGCCTGGAGTGTTCCCGCCCAGGCCCAGTACTTC. This gives the protein CAWSVPAQAQYF.